A single sample gave rise to the 27 T cell receptor beta chains below, sequenced in a study of T cells in Graves' hyperthyroidism and ophthalmopathy. It was RNA transcripts that yielded the amplified TCR beta CDR3 regions. The TCR CDR3 first-round RT-PCR relied on the HTBI primer set. TCRdb fed the multiplex PCR reads into MiXCR, producing one record per CDR3 protein. The profile shows around 620,000 distinct CDR3 sequences, 13% to 15% of them singletons. Sequencing input: blood. The receptors were gathered from a woman aged 18 to 35 with Graves' ophthalmopathy.

V usage is TRBV5-1 and J usage is TRBJ1-2, with 10 bases identical to TRBD1. There are 17 residues in the CDR3. Germline CDR1 is SGHRS and CDR2 is YFSETQ. After removal of 4 bases from V and 6 bases from J, the junction contained 15 bases not matched to a gene. Here the CDR3 reads CASSILSGTGVKDGYTF. In nucleotides, the CDR3 is TGCGCCAGCAGCATTTTATCCGGGACAGGGGTAAAGGATGGCTACACCTTC.

Notes on this clonotype: The junction departs from germline at one end; a sequencing error may be responsible. The chain combines TRBV5-1 with TRBJ2-1, with 14 bases aligning to TRBD2. Germline V gene lookup returns CDR1 SGHRS and CDR2 YFSETQ. This CDR3 is built from 18 residues. CDR3 sequence reads: CASSFGLWTSGGYNEQFF. The CDR3 nucleotides read TGTGCCAGCAGCTTTGGACTCTGGACTAGCGGGGGGTACAATGAGCAGTTCTTC.

This clonotype was found many times. This chain connects TRBV27 to TRBJ1-1; D not resolved. Germline lookup yields CDR1 MNHEY and CDR2 SMNVEV (reference sequence). The V and J ends lost 5 bases and 4 bases respectively, with 17 bases between them. The CDR3 loop spans 15 amino acids. CDR3 DNA: TGTGCCAGCAGTCCCTGGCGAGGCCCCTTCACTGAAGCTTTCTTT. Translating gives CASSPWRGPFTEAFF.

The V and J genes are TRBV6-2 or TRBV6-3 and TRBJ2-4; D is tentatively TRBD1 or TRBD2 (5 bases each). Germline V CDR1 and CDR2: MNHEY, SVGEGT. Trimming removed 5 bases at V and 2 bases at J, with 10 bases between. This CDR3 has 14 residues. CDR3 amino acids: CASSNGTTKNIQYF. DNA for the CDR3: TGTGCCAGCAGTAACGGGACGACCAAAAACATTCAGTACTTC.

This clonotype was seen many times. The rearrangement uses TRBV7-9 and TRBJ2-5; TRBD1 might be the D (6 bases). The germline V gene has CDR1 SEHNR and CDR2 FQNEAQ (reference sequence). V lost 5 bases, J lost 2 bases, and 15 bases lay in between. The CDR3 length is 15 residues. CDR3 coding DNA: TGTGCCAGCAGCCAATCGGACAGTTTACAAGAGACCCAGTACTTC. It is translated as CASSQSDSLQETQYF.

This clonotype was seen ten or more times. The V and J genes are TRBV29-1 and TRBJ1-3; TRBD1 matches at 9 bases. Germline CDR1 is SQVTM and CDR2 is ANQGSEA. Trimming removed 1 base from V and 3 bases from J; junction bases left unmatched: 4. This CDR3 comprises 15 residues. CDR3 in amino acids: CSVEGDRGFGNTIYF. The CDR3 nucleotides are TGCAGCGTTGAAGGAGACAGGGGGTTTGGAAACACCATATATTTT.

This clonotype has more than one count but fewer than ten. V usage is TRBV6-4 and J usage is TRBJ2-2; 11 nucleotides agree with TRBD2. V gave up 4 bases and J gave up 4 bases; unmatched junction bases: 5. Germline V lookup: CDR1 MRHNA, CDR2 SNTAGT. There are 16 residues in the CDR3. This CDR3 is CASSVLAGEITGELFF. The CDR3 DNA follows: TGTGCCAGCAGTGTACTAGCGGGGGAGATCACCGGGGAGCTGTTTTTT.

The chain couples TRBV15 to TRBJ1-2; 8 positions agree with TRBD1. Germline trimming cut 1 base from V and 2 bases from J; bases unmatched to any gene: 6. This CDR3 has 16 residues. Germline V CDR1 and CDR2: LNHNV, YYDKDF (reference sequence). The CDR3 DNA reads as TGTGCCACCAGCAGAGCCGGGACAGGAGGAAACTATGGCTACACCTTC. As protein: CATSRAGTGGNYGYTF.

J is TRBJ2-2 and V is TRBV12-5; TRBD2 matches 7 bases. The CDR3 spans 16 residues. J lost 7 bases, V lost 6 bases, and 14 bases had no gene match. Germline V CDR1 and CDR2: LGHNT, FRNRAP. CDR3 sequence: CASGPSGFIRGGELFF. As DNA, the CDR3 is TGTGCTAGTGGACCTAGCGGATTCATACGGGGCGGGGAGCTGTTTTTT.

The chain has TRBV19 and TRBJ2-7; 9 bases agree with TRBD2. The CDR3 runs 20 residues. Germline V gene sequence: CDR1 LNHDA, CDR2 SQIVND (reference sequence). V was clipped by 0 bases and J by 0 bases; unmatched bases: 15. The CDR3 sequence: CASSIDLAGLATSSSYEQYF. CDR3 nucleotide sequence: TGTGCCAGTAGTATAGATTTGGCGGGACTAGCAACTTCCAGCTCCTACGAGCAGTACTTC.

The chain combines TRBV6-1 with TRBJ2-5; 7 nucleotides match TRBD2. The germline V gene has CDR1 MNHNS and CDR2 SASEGT. The CDR3 length is 14 residues. The ends lost 5 bases at V and 4 bases at J; junction bases unmatched: 7. CDR3 sequence: CASSYPGGRETQYF. The CDR3 bases are TGTGCCAGCAGTTACCCGGGGGGTCGAGAGACCCAGTACTTC.

The gene calls are TRBV24-1 and TRBJ2-5; D is uncertain. Germline V lookup: CDR1 KGHDR, CDR2 SFDVKD. The CDR3 is 13 amino acids. V was pared by 2 bases and J by 4 bases, with 7 bases between. CDR3 nucleotide sequence: TGTGCCACCAGTGATTCGGCCGGAGAGACCCAGTACTTC. It is translated as CATSDSAGETQYF.

In this sample, this clonotype turned up a few times. At one of its ends the junction is not consistent with the germline gene, which may arise from a read error. This chain links TRBV7-7 with TRBJ2-3, with 7 bases matching TRBD1. Germline V lookup: CDR1 SSHAT, CDR2 FNYEAQ (reference sequence). The CDR3 loop spans 14 amino acids. The CDR3 sequence is CASSLEGAADTQYF. CDR3 DNA: TGTGCTAGCAGCTTAGAGGGGGCTGCAGATACGCAGTATTTT. The whole variable domain, remainder taken from reference TRBV7-7 and TRBJ2-3, is GAGVSQSPRYKVTKRGQDVTLRCDPISSHATLYWYQQALGQGPEFLTYFNYEAQPDKSGLPSDRFSAERPEGSISTLTIQRTEQRDSAMYRCASSLEGAADTQYFGPGTRLTVL.

Ten or more counts support this clonotype. The rearrangement joins TRBV7-9 to TRBJ2-3; 8 nucleotides align to TRBD2. The CDR3 totals 16 residues. V gave up 3 bases and J gave up 3 bases; unmatched junction bases: 8. In germline, CDR1 is SEHNR, CDR2 FQNEAQ (reference sequence). CDR3 amino acids: CASSFSPAGETDTQYF. The CDR3 coding sequence is TGTGCCAGCAGCTTCAGCCCAGCGGGAGAGACAGATACGCAGTATTTT.

This clonotype was picked up many times. V and J are TRBV20-1 and TRBJ1-3; D gene uncertain. Germline CDR1 reads DFQATT; CDR2 reads SNEGSKA (reference sequence). V was pared by 6 bases and J by 0 bases, with 15 bases between. The CDR3 runs 15 residues. This CDR3 is CSAKDLIASGNTIYF. The CDR3 bases are TGCAGTGCAAAGGACCTCATTGCCTCTGGAAACACCATATATTTT.

The V call is TRBV19, the J call TRBJ1-5; D not resolved. The germline V gene encodes CDR1 LNHDA and CDR2 SQIVND (reference sequence). V dropped 3 bases and J dropped 6 bases, with 9 bases sitting between them. There are 13 residues in the CDR3. The CDR3 sequence is CASSISPRQPQHF. The CDR3, as DNA: TGTGCCAGTAGTATCTCCCCTCGTCAGCCCCAGCATTTT.

In its sample, this clonotype was seen many times. The rearrangement uses TRBV27 and TRBJ1-2, with D tentatively TRBD1 (6 bases). V lost 4 bases and J lost 5, with 14 bases in between. The germline gives CDR1 MNHEY, CDR2 SMNVEV (reference sequence). This CDR3 has 14 amino acids. Here the CDR3 reads CASSWGLGGYGYTF. In DNA, the CDR3 is TGTGCCAGCAGTTGGGGGCTCGGAGGGTATGGCTACACCTTC.

This clonotype was recorded many times. J is TRBJ2-1 and V is TRBV28, with D perhaps TRBD1 (5 bases). The CDR3 is 14 amino acids. Deletions cut 5 bases from V and 9 bases from J, with 17 bases between. Germline values: CDR1 MDHEN, CDR2 SYDVKM. CDR3 region: CASSPMGPEIEQFF. In DNA form, the CDR3 reads TGTGCCAGCAGTCCCATGGGGCCAGAAATTGAGCAGTTCTTC. The entire variable domain, with the rest obtained from reference TRBV28 and TRBJ2-1, is as follows: DVKVTQSSRYLVKRTGEKVFLECVQDMDHENMFWYRQDPGLGLRLIYFSYDVKMKEKGDIPEGYSVSREKKERFSLILESASTNQTSMYLCASSPMGPEIEQFFGPGTRLTVL.

This clonotype was recorded many times. The chain couples TRBV19 to TRBJ2-1; D is possibly TRBD2 (6 bases). Germline V gene lookup returns CDR1 LNHDA and CDR2 SQIVND (reference sequence). This CDR3 contains 15 residues. V shed 6 bases and J shed 0 bases, with 12 bases lying between them. As DNA, the CDR3 is TGTGCCAGTAGGGCTGGGGGGAGCTCCTACAATGAGCAGTTCTTC. Protein sequence: CASRAGGSSYNEQFF. Looking up the rest from reference TRBV19 and TRBJ2-1 gives the full variable domain: DGGITQSPKYLFRKEGQNVTLSCEQNLNHDAMYWYRQDPGQGLRLIYYSQIVNDFQKGDIAEGYSVSREKKESFPLTVTSAQKNPTAFYLCASRAGGSSYNEQFFGPGTRLTVL.

This rearrangement joins TRBV19 to TRBJ1-2; 9 bases match TRBD1. This CDR3 is built from 14 residues. Germline V CDR1 and CDR2: LNHDA, SQIVND (reference sequence). Trimming took 5 bases from V and 2 from J; bases not matched to a gene: 3. The DNA of the CDR3 is TGTGCCAGTAGTGCTGACAGGGGGAACTATGGCTACACCTTC. It codes for CASSADRGNYGYTF.

The chain uses TRBV7-3 and TRBJ2-5; TRBD2 agrees at 7 bases. This CDR3 has 15 amino acids. With 2 bases clipped from V and 5 bases from J, the junction kept 8 bases outside the gene matches. The germline V gene has CDR1 SGHTA and CDR2 FQGTGA. In DNA, the CDR3 is TGTGCCAGCAGCTTATTTTCGGGAGGTATGGAGACCCAGTACTTC. Translated: CASSLFSGGMETQYF. Based on the CDR3 plus reference TRBV7-3 and TRBJ2-5, the full variable domain is GAGVSQTPSNKVTEKGKYVELRCDPISGHTALYWYRQSLGQGPEFLIYFQGTGAADDSGLPNDRFFAVRPEGSVSTLKIQRTERGDSAVYLCASSLFSGGMETQYFGPGTRLLVL.

This clonotype was observed a few times. CDR3: CASSYSGGSIYEQYF. CDR3 DNA: TGTGCCAGCAGTTACTCGGGGGGGTCCATCTACGAGCAGTACTTC. V usage is TRBV6-5 and J usage is TRBJ2-7; 7 bases agree with TRBD2. Trimming at V came to 0 bases and at J to 3 bases, leaving 5 bases not matched to a gene. Germline lookup yields CDR1 MNHEY and CDR2 SVGAGI. The CDR3 contains 15 residues.

This clonotype was seen at least ten times. This chain joins TRBV6-2 or TRBV6-3 and TRBJ2-5, with TRBD2 matching over 8 bases. Germline CDR1 and CDR2: MNHEY and SVGEGT. This CDR3 has 19 residues. V was clipped by 0 bases and J by 2 bases; unmatched bases: 14. The CDR3 sequence: CASSYSTSLTSGDQETQYF. The CDR3 nucleotides read TGTGCCAGCAGTTACTCAACCTCCCTCACTAGCGGAGATCAAGAGACCCAGTACTTC.

This clonotype turned up a few times. This chain joins TRBV28 and TRBJ1-6; D unclear. CDR3 length: 13 amino acids. V was shortened by 7 bases and J by 2 bases, with 6 bases between the two germline ends. In germline, CDR1 is MDHEN, CDR2 SYDVKM. Here the CDR3 reads CASTGTYNSPLHF. CDR3 bases: TGTGCCAGCACGGGAACCTATAATTCACCCCTCCACTTT.

This clonotype was counted many times. The chain carries TRBV18 and TRBJ2-3; D unclear. V was clipped by 3 bases and J by 2 bases, with 12 bases between them. The CDR3 spans 15 residues. The V gene's germline CDR1 is KGHSH and CDR2 LQKENI. The CDR3 protein is CASSPRSSFTDTQYF. CDR3 DNA: TGTGCCAGCTCACCCAGAAGCAGCTTCACAGATACGCAGTATTTT.

This clonotype was seen repeatedly, ten times or more. This chain connects TRBV6-1 to TRBJ2-1, with 10 positions matching TRBD2. J gave up 3 bases and V 8 bases, and 7 bases lay outside the gene matches. CDR1 and CDR2 (germline): MNHNS, SASEGT. The CDR3 has 15 amino acids. CDR3 bases: TGTGCCAGCCCAAGCGGGAGGGCCCTCTACAATGAGCAGTTCTTC. It specifies CASPSGRALYNEQFF.

This clonotype was counted ten times or more. The rearrangement uses TRBV10-3 and TRBJ1-2; TRBD1 matches at 10 bases. This CDR3 region has 16 residues. Germline V gene sequence: CDR1 ENHRY, CDR2 SYGVKD. V shed 0 bases, J shed 4 bases, and the junction held 5 bases outside the gene matches. CDR3 DNA sequence: TGTGCCATCAGTGAGTCGACAGGGGGCGCCGGCTATGGCTACACCTTC. It codes for CAISESTGGAGYGYTF.